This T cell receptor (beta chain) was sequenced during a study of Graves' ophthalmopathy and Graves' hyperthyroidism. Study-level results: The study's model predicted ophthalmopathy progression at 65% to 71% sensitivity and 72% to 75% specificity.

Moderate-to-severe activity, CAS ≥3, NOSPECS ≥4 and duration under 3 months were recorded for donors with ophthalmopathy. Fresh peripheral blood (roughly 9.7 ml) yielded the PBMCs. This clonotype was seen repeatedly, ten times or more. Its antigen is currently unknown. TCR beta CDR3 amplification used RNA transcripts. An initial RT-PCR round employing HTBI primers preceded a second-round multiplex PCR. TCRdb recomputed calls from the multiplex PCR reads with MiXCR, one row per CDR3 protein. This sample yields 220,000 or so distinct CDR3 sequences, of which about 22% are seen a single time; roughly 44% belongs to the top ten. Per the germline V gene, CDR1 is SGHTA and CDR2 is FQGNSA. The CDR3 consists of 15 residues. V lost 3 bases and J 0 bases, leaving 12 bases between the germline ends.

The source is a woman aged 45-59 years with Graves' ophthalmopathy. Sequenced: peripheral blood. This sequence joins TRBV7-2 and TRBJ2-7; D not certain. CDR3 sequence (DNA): TGTGCCAGCAGCTTCAGCAGTTCAAGCTCCTACGAGCAGTACTTC. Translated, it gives CASSFSSSSSYEQYF.